The next 9 T cell receptor beta chains were all read from a single sample in a study of metastatic and nonmetastatic thyroid tumors. Ahead of thyroid surgery, no patient had received treatment of any kind. MiXCR reprocessed the PCR reads for TCRdb. The data hold roughly 4,900 clones, with over 25% observed a single time. Sequenced input: adjacent normal tissue. The receptors shown here come from a female donor with papillary thyroid cancer or a benign thyroid nodule (not recorded which). Some clones in this sample may be carry-over from other donors' samples.

In this sample, this clone is medium-sized. This chain links TRBV10-3 with TRBJ2-1; 9 bases match TRBD1. The germline V gene has CDR1 ENHRY and CDR2 SYGVKD. The V and J ends lost 3 bases and 2 bases, in that order; junction bases with no gene match: 5. The CDR3 extends over 16 amino acids. This chain's CDR3 is CAISDVRTGAYNEQFF. CDR3 sequence (DNA): TGTGCCATCAGTGACGTCCGGACAGGGGCCTACAATGAGCAGTTCTTC.

This chain links TRBV20-1 with TRBJ2-7; 11 bases agree with TRBD2. From germline, CDR1 is DFQATT and CDR2 SNEGSKA (reference sequence). With V trimmed by 0 bases and J by 2 bases, 9 bases remained unmatched. This CDR3 has 17 residues. CDR3 in amino acids: CSARDLAGGSETYEQYV. In DNA, the CDR3 is TGCAGTGCTAGAGATCTAGCGGGAGGTTCGGAAACCTACGAGCAGTACGTC.

The chain recombines TRBV5-5 with TRBJ1-2; D is possibly TRBD1 (5 bases). This CDR3 contains 14 residues. CDR1 is SGHKS, CDR2 YYEKEE, per germline (reference sequence). Trimming left V 5 bases short and J 4 bases short, with 15 bases between. The DNA of the CDR3 is TGTGCCAGCAGGCCGGTGGGGCAGAGCTATGGCTACACCTTC. Its translation is CASRPVGQSYGYTF.

By its share, this clone is medium-sized. V usage is TRBV28 and J usage is TRBJ1-2; D may be TRBD1 (6 bases). Trimming removed 6 bases at V and 6 bases at J, with 23 bases between. The V gene's germline CDR1 is MDHEN and CDR2 SYDVKM. The CDR3 runs 16 residues. The CDR3 sequence is CASRGAGFHGGDGYTF. CDR3 sequence (DNA): TGTGCCAGCAGGGGGGCTGGCTTTCACGGGGGGGATGGCTACACCTTC.

This clone is labeled as medium-sized (0.01 to 0.1%). The rearrangement uses TRBV19 and TRBJ1-6; maybe TRBD1 (5 bases). Trimming took 5 bases from V and 7 from J, leaving 12 bases between them. The CDR3 runs 14 residues. Per germline, CDR1 LNHDA and CDR2 SQIVND (reference sequence). CDR3 nucleotides: TGTGCCAGTAGTTCGGGCAGGGCGAATTCACCCCTCCACTTT. Protein: CASSSGRANSPLHF.

V gene TRBV5-1 combines with J gene TRBJ1-1, with D perhaps TRBD1 (6 bases). From germline, CDR1 is SGHRS and CDR2 YFSETQ. The CDR3 contains 15 residues. The V end was cut by 1 base, the J end by 6 bases, with 16 bases between. The chain's CDR3 is CASSLLQGPESEAFF. In DNA form, the CDR3 reads TGCGCCAGCAGCTTGTTACAGGGCCCGGAATCTGAAGCTTTCTTT. The full variable domain, with the rest looked up from reference TRBV5-1 and TRBJ1-1, is KAGVTQTPRYLIKTRGQQVTLSCSPISGHRSVSWYQQTPGQGLQFLFEYFSETQRNKGNFPGRFSGRQFSNSRSEMNVSTLELGDSALYLCASSLLQGPESEAFFGQGTRLTVV.

This clone was detected a few times. The chain couples TRBV2 to TRBJ1-6; no clear D gene. The germline gives CDR1 SNHLY, CDR2 FYNNEI. Trimming cost V 5 bases and J 0 bases, with 8 bases left between them. This CDR3 is built from 15 residues. The CDR3: CASSRRSSYNSPLHF. In nucleotides, the CDR3 is TGTGCCAGCAGTCGCAGGAGCTCCTATAATTCACCCCTCCACTTT.

This clone rates as large. The V and J genes are TRBV6-1 and TRBJ2-1; TRBD1 agrees at 12 bases. With 6 bases clipped from V and 12 bases from J, the junction kept 12 bases outside the gene matches. The length of the CDR3 is 15 residues. The germline V gene encodes CDR1 MNHNS and CDR2 SASEGT. The CDR3 nucleotides are TGTGCCAGCAGACAGGGACAGGGGGCTGGTCCCGTGCAGTTCTTC. This codes for CASRQGQGAGPVQFF.

This clone was picked up a small number of times. The rearrangement links TRBV11-2 to TRBJ2-7, with 10 positions matching TRBD2. CDR3 length: 15 residues. Germline V gene data show CDR1 as SGHAT and CDR2 as FQNNGV. With V trimmed by 5 bases and J by 6 bases, 10 bases remained unmatched. CDR3 sequence reads: CASSPSAGGPVEQYF. CDR3 DNA: TGTGCCAGCAGCCCCTCAGCGGGAGGGCCGGTCGAGCAGTACTTC.